Each of the 4 T cell receptor beta chains below was sequenced from the same sample in a study of T-cell reconstitution after alpha-beta-depleted transplantation in children. Unique molecular identifiers were incorporated during preparation of the TCRbeta library. TCRdb redid the calling of the PCR reads with MiXCR, one entry per CDR3 protein. This sample carries about 980,000 distinct CDR3 sequences, under 30% of them seen once, and the ten largest clones take about 28%. The sample was PBMCs, mostly from graft donor cells, taken 360 days after TCRalphabeta/CD19-depleted stem cell transplant. These receptors were obtained from a boy in the first two years of life who had a stem cell transplant for SCID, so the T cells may come from the graft donor.

This sequence joins TRBV29-1 and TRBJ2-2, with D possibly TRBD2 on 7 matching bases. The CDR3 length is 16 residues. CDR1 and CDR2 (germline): SQVTM, ANQGSEA. Between the trimmed V and J ends, which lost 4 bases and 6 bases, there was a span of 21 bases. The CDR3 nucleotides are TGCAGCGTTGGGCCCCCGTTGGGGGGGGGCCCCGGGGAGCTGTTTTTT. Translating gives CSVGPPLGGGPGELFF.

V is TRBV6-1 and J is TRBJ1-1; D may be TRBD1 (5 bases). V was cut by 4 bases and J by 5 bases, with 11 bases left in between. Germline V lookup: CDR1 MNHNS, CDR2 SASEGT. CDR3 length: 13 residues. The CDR3 region is CASSVVGRTEAFF. The CDR3 DNA is TGTGCCAGCAGTGTGGTGGGGCGGACTGAAGCTTTCTTT.

The CDR3 nucleotides read TGTGCCAGCAGCGTGCTGAAAGCCGCAGATACGCAGTATTTT. Encoded protein: CASSVLKAADTQYF. V is TRBV13 and J is TRBJ2-3; D gene ambiguous. The length of the CDR3 is 14 residues. V lost 5 bases to trimming and J lost 4 bases, with 13 bases between them. Germline V gene sequence: CDR1 PRHDT, CDR2 FYEKMQ (reference sequence).

V gene TRBV5-1 combines with J gene TRBJ2-3; 8 bases agree with TRBD1. Germline assignment: CDR1 SGHRS and CDR2 YFSETQ. The CDR3 is made up of 16 amino acids. The junction had 5 bases not matched to a gene; V was cut back by 2 bases and J by 0 bases. The CDR3 DNA is TGCGCCAGCAGCTTTCGGACAGGGAGTAGCACAGATACGCAGTATTTT. Protein product: CASSFRTGSSTDTQYF.